This T cell receptor beta chain is drawn from a study of stem cell transplantation in POMP-related autoinflammatory disease. Study-wide context: Hypothesis: faulty thymoproteasomes impair CD8+ T-cell selection, skewing TRB repertoires. After transplant, neutrophils and platelets showed 100% graft donor chimerism through one year.

The assay was immunoSEQ multiplex PCR, and TCRdb's table has in-frame clones only and misses some. The sample yields some 65,000 clones, roughly 90% seen once. V lost 6 bases to trimming and J lost 1 base; unmatched junction nucleotides: 8. Germline V lookup: CDR1 MNHEY, CDR2 SVGAGI. The CDR3 length is 15 residues. Prominent immunodeficiency with autoinflammation defined PRAID. The chain has TRBV6-5 and TRBJ2-5, with TRBD1 matching over 7 bases. Source: CD4+ T cells from PBMCs, taken after stem cell transplantation. The sequence was obtained from a human patient with POMP-related autoinflammation and immune dysregulation (PRAID). Some T cells may have originated in the graft donor. As DNA, the CDR3 is TGTGCCAGCAGGGATTCGGGACAGATCCAAGAGACCCAGTACTTC. It codes for CASRDSGQIQETQYF.